One and the same sample provided the 15 T cell receptor beta chains below, sequenced in a study of cytomegalovirus exposure and HLA in healthy donors. A multiplex PCR was run with 60 Vbeta primers and 13 Jbeta primers. The data were produced by immunoSEQ multiplex PCR, yet TCRdb's version contains in-frame clones alone and is incomplete. The sample lists approximately 120,000 clones, around 78% occurring once. Material for sequencing was PBMCs. These receptors originate from a man aged 35-49 years in good health and CMV-seronegative.

The chain is built from TRBV6-1 and TRBJ2-7; tentative D call: TRBD2 (5 bases). Germline V gene sequence: CDR1 MNHNS, CDR2 SASEGT. Trimming took off 0 bases at V and 11 bases at J, with 20 bases between the two ends. This CDR3 comprises 15 residues. CDR3 loop: CASSEADTGFGKKYF. CDR3 DNA sequence: TGTGCCAGCAGTGAAGCGGATACGGGGTTCGGGAAGAAGTACTTC.

Only a few counts were recorded for this clone. J is TRBJ1-4 and V is TRBV2, with TRBD1 identical over 10 bases. V lost 5 bases to trimming and J lost 7 bases; unmatched junction nucleotides: 7. The CDR3 spans 15 residues. Germline-derived CDR1 and CDR2 are SNHLY and FYNNEI. For the CDR3, the DNA is TGTGCCAGCAGTATTAGACAGGGGGCAGGTGAAAAACTGTTTTTT. Protein sequence: CASSIRQGAGEKLFF.

In its sample, this clone was seen a few times. The V gene is TRBV7-2, the J gene TRBJ2-5; TRBD2 is a possible D gene (6 bases). This CDR3 is 17 amino acids long. Looked up from germline, CDR1 is SGHTA and CDR2 is FQGNSA. The ends were cut back, 5 bases at V and 4 bases at J, with 23 bases in the middle. The CDR3 DNA sequence: TGTGCCAGCAGCCCCGGGAGAGGGACGGTTTCGACAGAGACCCAGTACTTC. Translated, it gives CASSPGRGTVSTETQYF.

This clone was seen more than once but under ten times. V and J are TRBV30 and TRBJ1-3, with 8 positions matching TRBD1. CDR1 and CDR2 from the germline V gene are GTSNPN and SVGIG (reference sequence). After removal of 0 bases from V and 1 base from J, the junction contained 8 bases not matched to a gene. The CDR3 length is 17 residues. CDR3: CAWSVGAGGFSGNTIYF. CDR3 sequence (DNA): TGTGCCTGGAGTGTAGGGGCAGGGGGCTTTTCTGGAAACACCATATATTTT.

This clone was counted only a few times. The same CDR3 arises from other DNA sequences in this sample as well. The J gene is TRBJ2-7, the V gene TRBV5-1, with D maybe TRBD1 (5 bases). The CDR3 sequence is 13 residues long. Germline V gene data show CDR1 as SGHRS and CDR2 as YFSETQ. V was trimmed by 3 bases and J by 0 bases, leaving 7 bases between them. CDR3 coding DNA: TGCGCCAGCAGCTCAGACAGCTCCTACGAGCAGTACTTC. Its translation is CASSSDSSYEQYF.

This chain links TRBV9 with TRBJ2-2; 7 bases line up with TRBD2. Germline V gives CDR1 SGDLS, CDR2 YYNGEE. V was clipped by 0 bases and J by 1 base; unmatched bases: 6. CDR3 length: 17 residues. In DNA, the CDR3 is TGTGCCAGCAGCGTAGGGGGGGGGACCTTGAACACCGGGGAGCTGTTTTTT. This gives the protein CASSVGGGTLNTGELFF. Combining the CDR3 with reference TRBV9 and TRBJ2-2 gives the whole variable domain DSGVTQTPKHLITATGQRVTLRCSPRSGDLSVYWYQQSLDQGLQFLIQYYNGEERAKGNILERFSAQQFPDLHSELNLSSLELGDSALYFCASSVGGGTLNTGELFFGEGSRLTVL.

The rearrangement links TRBV9 to TRBJ1-3; 7 bases match TRBD1. The CDR3 extends over 14 amino acids. Germline values: CDR1 SGDLS, CDR2 YYNGEE. V lost 4 bases and J lost 3; bases outside the gene matches: 4. This chain's CDR3 is CASSLDRVGNTIYF. The DNA for the CDR3 is TGTGCCAGCAGCCTAGACAGGGTTGGAAACACCATATATTTT.

Regarding this clone: Compared with germline, one end of the junction differs, possibly owing to a read error. V is TRBV4-2 and J is TRBJ2-7; D might be TRBD2 (6 bases). The CDR3 consists of 16 residues. Germline V gene sequence: CDR1 LGHNA, CDR2 YNFKEQ. CDR3 loop: CASSQGGARAEGRIHF. CDR3 nucleotides: TGTGCCAGCAGCCAAGGCGGGGCCAGGGCCGAGGGGAGAATCCACTTC.

V and J are TRBV7-2 and TRBJ1-1; D perhaps matches TRBD1 (6 bases). V dropped 3 bases and J dropped 5 bases, with 7 bases sitting between them. Germline loops: CDR1 SGHTA, CDR2 FQGNSA. This CDR3 is built from 12 residues. The CDR3 DNA reads as TGTGCCAGCAGCTTCGGGACAACTGAAGCTTTCTTT. It yields the protein CASSFGTTEAFF.

This chain links TRBV2 with TRBJ1-6; D possibly corresponds to TRBD1 (5 bases). This CDR3 spans 15 amino acids. V was shortened by 2 bases and J by 9 bases, with 14 bases between the two germline ends. Looked up from germline, CDR1 is SNHLY and CDR2 is FYNNEI. As DNA, the CDR3 is TGTGCCAGCAGTGAACTCGGTCAGGGTAGTTCACCCCTCCACTTT. This encodes CASSELGQGSSPLHF.

The chain carries TRBV20-1 and TRBJ2-1; possible D gene TRBD2, 5 bases. Trimming left V 3 bases short and J 9 bases short, with 9 bases between. The germline gives CDR1 DFQATT, CDR2 SNEGSKA (reference sequence). This CDR3 comprises 11 residues. The CDR3 region has the DNA TGCAGTGCTAGCGGCGGGCCTGAGCAGTTCTTC. Protein: CSASGGPEQFF.

CDR3 in DNA: TGTGCCTGGATACTGCAGGGGGCTGGAAACACCATATATTTT. Translated, it gives CAWILQGAGNTIYF. J is TRBJ1-3 and V is TRBV30, with 7 bases that match TRBD1. J was trimmed by 2 bases and V by 4 bases; bases with no gene match: 5. CDR3 length: 14 amino acids. Germline V gene data show CDR1 as GTSNPN and CDR2 as SVGIG (reference sequence).

The CDR3 region is CAWRPPHGQSSGNTIYF. The CDR3 DNA sequence: TGTGCCTGGAGACCACCCCACGGACAGAGCTCTGGAAACACCATATATTTT. The chain joins TRBV30 to TRBJ1-3, with D maybe TRBD1 (6 bases). The V end lost 3 bases, the J end lost 0 bases, and 18 bases lay between the germline ends. The CDR3 sequence is 17 residues long. Looked up from germline, CDR1 is GTSNPN and CDR2 is SVGIG (reference sequence).

The CDR3 region has the DNA TGTGCCAGCAACAATCCGGGACAGAGTGCAACTAATGAAAAACTGTTTTTT. This translates into CASNNPGQSATNEKLFF. The rearrangement links TRBV5-8 to TRBJ1-4; 7 bases map to TRBD1. Germline trimming cut 6 bases from V and 0 bases from J; bases unmatched to any gene: 11. CDR1 SGHTS and CDR2 YDEGEE come from the germline V gene. The CDR3 runs to 17 residues.

The chain uses TRBV7-9 and TRBJ2-2; 8 nucleotides match TRBD1. Germline CDR1 and CDR2: SEHNR and FQNEAQ (reference sequence). CDR3 size: 16 residues. V lost 5 bases, J lost 6 bases, and 11 bases stayed unmatched. The CDR3 loop is CASSVRDRPYAGELFF. The CDR3 DNA is TGTGCCAGCAGCGTCCGGGACAGGCCATATGCCGGGGAGCTGTTTTTT.